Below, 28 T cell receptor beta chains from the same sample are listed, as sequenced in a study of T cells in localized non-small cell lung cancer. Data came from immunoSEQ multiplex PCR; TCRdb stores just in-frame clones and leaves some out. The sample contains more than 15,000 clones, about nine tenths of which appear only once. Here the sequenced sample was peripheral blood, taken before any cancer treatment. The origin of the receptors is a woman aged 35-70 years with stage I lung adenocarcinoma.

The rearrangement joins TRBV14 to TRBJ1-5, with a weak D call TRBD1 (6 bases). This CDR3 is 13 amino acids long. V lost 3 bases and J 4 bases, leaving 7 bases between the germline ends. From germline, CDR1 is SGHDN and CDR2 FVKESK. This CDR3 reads CASSHDRNQPQHF. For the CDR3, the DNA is TGTGCCAGCAGCCATGACAGGAATCAGCCCCAGCATTTT.

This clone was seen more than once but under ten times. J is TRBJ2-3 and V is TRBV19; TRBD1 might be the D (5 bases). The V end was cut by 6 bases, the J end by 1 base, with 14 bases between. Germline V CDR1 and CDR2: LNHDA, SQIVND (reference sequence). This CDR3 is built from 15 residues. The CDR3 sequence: CASRLTGIGTDTQYF. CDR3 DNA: TGTGCCAGTAGACTTACAGGAATTGGCACAGATACGCAGTATTTT. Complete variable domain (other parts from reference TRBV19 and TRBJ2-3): DGGITQSPKYLFRKEGQNVTLSCEQNLNHDAMYWYRQDPGQGLRLIYYSQIVNDFQKGDIAEGYSVSREKKESFPLTVTSAQKNPTAFYLCASRLTGIGTDTQYFGPGTRLTVL.

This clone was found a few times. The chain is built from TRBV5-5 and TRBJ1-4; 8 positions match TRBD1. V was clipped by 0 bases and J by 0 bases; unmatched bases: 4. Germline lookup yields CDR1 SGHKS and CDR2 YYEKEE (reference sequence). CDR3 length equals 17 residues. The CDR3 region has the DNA TGTGCCAGCAGCTTGGTAGGGACAGGAGCAACTAATGAAAAACTGTTTTTT. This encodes CASSLVGTGATNEKLFF.

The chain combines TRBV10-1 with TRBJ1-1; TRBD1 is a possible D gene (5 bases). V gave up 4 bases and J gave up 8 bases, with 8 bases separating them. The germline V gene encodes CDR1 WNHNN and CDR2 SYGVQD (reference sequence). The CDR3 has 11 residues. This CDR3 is CASSGGYEAFF. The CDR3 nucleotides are TGCGCCAGCAGTGGGGGGTACGAAGCTTTCTTT.

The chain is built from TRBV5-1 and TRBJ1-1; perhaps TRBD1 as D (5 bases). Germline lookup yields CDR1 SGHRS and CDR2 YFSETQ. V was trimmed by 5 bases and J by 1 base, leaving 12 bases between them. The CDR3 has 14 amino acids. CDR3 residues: CASRFQGGNTEAFF. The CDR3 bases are TGCGCCAGCAGGTTTCAGGGTGGGAACACTGAAGCTTTCTTT. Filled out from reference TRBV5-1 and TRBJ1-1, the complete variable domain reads KAGVTQTPRYLIKTRGQQVTLSCSPISGHRSVSWYQQTPGQGLQFLFEYFSETQRNKGNFPGRFSGRQFSNSRSEMNVSTLELGDSALYLCASRFQGGNTEAFFGQGTRLTVV.

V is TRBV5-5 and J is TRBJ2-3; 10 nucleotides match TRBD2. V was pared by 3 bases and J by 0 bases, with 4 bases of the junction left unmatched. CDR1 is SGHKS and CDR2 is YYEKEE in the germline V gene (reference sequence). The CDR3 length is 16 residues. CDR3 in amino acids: CASSSLAGSSTDTQYF. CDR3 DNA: TGTGCCAGCAGCTCACTAGCGGGGTCTAGCACAGATACGCAGTATTTT.

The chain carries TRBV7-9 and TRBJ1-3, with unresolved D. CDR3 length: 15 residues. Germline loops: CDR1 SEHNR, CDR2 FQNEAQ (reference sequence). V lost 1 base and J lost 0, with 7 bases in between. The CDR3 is CASSLGVLSGNTIYF. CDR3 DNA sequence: TGTGCCAGCAGCTTAGGGGTCCTCTCTGGAAACACCATATATTTT.

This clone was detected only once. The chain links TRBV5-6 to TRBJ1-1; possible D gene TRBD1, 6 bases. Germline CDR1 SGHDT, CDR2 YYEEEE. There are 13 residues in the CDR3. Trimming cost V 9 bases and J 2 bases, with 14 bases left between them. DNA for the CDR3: TGTGCCACCCGGGACACAAGAAACACTGAAGCTTTCTTT. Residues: CATRDTRNTEAFF.

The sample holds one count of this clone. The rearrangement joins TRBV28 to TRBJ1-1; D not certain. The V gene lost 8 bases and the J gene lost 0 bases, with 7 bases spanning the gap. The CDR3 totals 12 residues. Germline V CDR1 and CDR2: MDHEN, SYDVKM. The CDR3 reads CASLTMNTEAFF. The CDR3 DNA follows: TGTGCCAGCCTTACTATGAACACTGAAGCTTTCTTT.

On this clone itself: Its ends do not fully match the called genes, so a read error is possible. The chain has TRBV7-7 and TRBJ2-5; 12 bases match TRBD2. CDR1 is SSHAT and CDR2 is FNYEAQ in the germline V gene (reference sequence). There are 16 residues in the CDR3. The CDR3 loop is CASSLTSGGIRETQYF. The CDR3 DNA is TGTGCTAGCAGCTTGACTAGCGGGGGAATAAGAGAGACCCAGTACTTC.

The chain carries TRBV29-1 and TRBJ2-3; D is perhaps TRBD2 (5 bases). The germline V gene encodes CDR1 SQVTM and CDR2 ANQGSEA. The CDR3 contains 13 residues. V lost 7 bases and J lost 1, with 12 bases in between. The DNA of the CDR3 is TGCAGCGCGCGGGTCGGGGGCACAGATACGCAGTATTTT. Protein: CSARVGGTDTQYF.

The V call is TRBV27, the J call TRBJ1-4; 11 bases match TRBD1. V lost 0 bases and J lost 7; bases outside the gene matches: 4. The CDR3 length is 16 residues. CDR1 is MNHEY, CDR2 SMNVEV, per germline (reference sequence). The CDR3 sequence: CASSLSPGQGGEKLFF. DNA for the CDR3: TGTGCCAGCAGTTTATCCCCGGGACAGGGGGGTGAAAAACTGTTTTTT.

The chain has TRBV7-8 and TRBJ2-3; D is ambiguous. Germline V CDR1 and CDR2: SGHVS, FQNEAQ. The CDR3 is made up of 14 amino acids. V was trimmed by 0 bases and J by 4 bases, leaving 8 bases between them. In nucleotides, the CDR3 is TGTGCCAGCAGCTTAGCGACTCTGGCAGATACGCAGTATTTT. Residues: CASSLATLADTQYF.

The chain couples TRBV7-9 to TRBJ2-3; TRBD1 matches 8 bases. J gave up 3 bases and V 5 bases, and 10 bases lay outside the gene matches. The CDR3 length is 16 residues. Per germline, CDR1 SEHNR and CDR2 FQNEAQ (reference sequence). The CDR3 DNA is TGTGCCAGCAGCACCTACCAGGGGGCGAAAACAGATACGCAGTATTTT. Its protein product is CASSTYQGAKTDTQYF.

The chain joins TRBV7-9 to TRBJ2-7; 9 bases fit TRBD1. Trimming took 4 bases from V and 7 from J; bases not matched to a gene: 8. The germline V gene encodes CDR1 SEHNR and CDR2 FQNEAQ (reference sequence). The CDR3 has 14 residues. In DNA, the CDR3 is TGTGCCAGCAGCTCCACAGGGGGCAACGAGGAGCAGTACTTC. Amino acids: CASSSTGGNEEQYF. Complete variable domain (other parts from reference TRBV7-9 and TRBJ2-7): DTGVSQNPRHKITKRGQNVTFRCDPISEHNRLYWYRQTLGQGPEFLTYFQNEAQLEKSRLLSDRFSAERPKGSFSTLEIQRTEQGDSAMYLCASSSTGGNEEQYFGPGTRLTVT.

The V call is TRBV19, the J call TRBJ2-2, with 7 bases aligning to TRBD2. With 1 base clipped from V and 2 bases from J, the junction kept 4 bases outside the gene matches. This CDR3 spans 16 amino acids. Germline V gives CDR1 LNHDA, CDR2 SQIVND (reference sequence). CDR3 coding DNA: TGTGCCAGTAGTATAGCGGGCGGGAGCAACACCGGGGAGCTGTTTTTT. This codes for CASSIAGGSNTGELFF.

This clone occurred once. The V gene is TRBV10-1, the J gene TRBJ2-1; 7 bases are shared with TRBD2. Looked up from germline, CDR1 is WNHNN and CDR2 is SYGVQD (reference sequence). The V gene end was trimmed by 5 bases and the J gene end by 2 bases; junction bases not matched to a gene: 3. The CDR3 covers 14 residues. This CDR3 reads CASSSGTTYNEQFF. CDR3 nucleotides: TGCGCCAGCAGTTCCGGGACTACCTACAATGAGCAGTTCTTC.

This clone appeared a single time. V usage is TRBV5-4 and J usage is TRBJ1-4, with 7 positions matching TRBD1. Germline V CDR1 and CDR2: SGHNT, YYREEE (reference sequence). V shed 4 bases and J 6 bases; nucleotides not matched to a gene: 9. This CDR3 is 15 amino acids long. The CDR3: CASSRNRGGDEKLFF. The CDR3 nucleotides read TGTGCCAGCAGCCGAAACAGGGGTGGGGATGAAAAACTGTTTTTT.

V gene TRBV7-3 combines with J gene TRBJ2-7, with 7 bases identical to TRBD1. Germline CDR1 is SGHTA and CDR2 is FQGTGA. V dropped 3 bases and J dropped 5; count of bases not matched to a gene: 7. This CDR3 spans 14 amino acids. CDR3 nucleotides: TGTGCCAGCAGCTTCCGGACAGGTAACGACGAGCAGTACTTC. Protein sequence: CASSFRTGNDEQYF.

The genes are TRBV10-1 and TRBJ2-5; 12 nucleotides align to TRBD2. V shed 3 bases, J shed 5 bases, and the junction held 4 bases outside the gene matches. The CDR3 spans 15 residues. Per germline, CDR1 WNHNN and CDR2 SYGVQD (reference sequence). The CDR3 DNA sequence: TGCGCCAGCAGTGAAACGACTAGCGGGAGCGAGACCCAGTACTTC. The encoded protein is CASSETTSGSETQYF.

In DNA form, the CDR3 reads TGTGCCAGCAGCCGACAGGGAGCTAGCGGGTACCTGAATGAGCAGTTCTTC. As protein: CASSRQGASGYLNEQFF. This chain connects TRBV9 to TRBJ2-1, with D possibly being TRBD2 (8 bases). This CDR3 comprises 17 residues. Germline CDR1 and CDR2: SGDLS and YYNGEE. V was shortened by 4 bases and J by 7 bases, with 24 bases between the two germline ends.

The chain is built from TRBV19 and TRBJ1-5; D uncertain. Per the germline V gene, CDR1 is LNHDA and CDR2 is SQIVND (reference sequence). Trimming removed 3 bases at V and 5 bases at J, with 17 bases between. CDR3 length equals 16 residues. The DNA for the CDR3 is TGTGCCAGTAGTATCAGGAGCCGCGTTGCTTATCAGCCCCAGCATTTT. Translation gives CASSIRSRVAYQPQHF.

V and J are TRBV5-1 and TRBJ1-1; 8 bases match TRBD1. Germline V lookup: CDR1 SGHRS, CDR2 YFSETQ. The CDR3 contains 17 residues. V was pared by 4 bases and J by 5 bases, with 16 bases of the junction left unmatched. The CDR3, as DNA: TGCGCCAGCAGCCCACCAACAGGGGGGGGTTCTGGGACTGAAGCTTTCTTT. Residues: CASSPPTGGGSGTEAFF.

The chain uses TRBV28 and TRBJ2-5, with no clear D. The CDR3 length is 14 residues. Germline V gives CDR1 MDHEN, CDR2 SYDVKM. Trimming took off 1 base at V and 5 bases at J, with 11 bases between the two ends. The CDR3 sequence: CASSLSAEWETQYF. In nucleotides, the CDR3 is TGTGCCAGCAGTTTATCGGCGGAGTGGGAGACCCAGTACTTC.

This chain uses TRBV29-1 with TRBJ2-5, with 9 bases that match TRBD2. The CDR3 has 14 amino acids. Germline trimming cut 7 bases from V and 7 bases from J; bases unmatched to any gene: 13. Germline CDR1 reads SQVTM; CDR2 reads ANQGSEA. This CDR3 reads CSGTASGIRGTQYF. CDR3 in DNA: TGCAGCGGGACGGCTAGCGGGATCCGAGGGACCCAGTACTTC. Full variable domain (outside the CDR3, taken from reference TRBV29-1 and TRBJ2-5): SAVISQKPSRDICQRGTSLTIQCQVDSQVTMMFWYRQQPGQSLTLIATANQGSEATYESGFVIDKFPISRPNLTFSTLTVSNMSPEDSSIYLCSGTASGIRGTQYFGPGTRLLVL.

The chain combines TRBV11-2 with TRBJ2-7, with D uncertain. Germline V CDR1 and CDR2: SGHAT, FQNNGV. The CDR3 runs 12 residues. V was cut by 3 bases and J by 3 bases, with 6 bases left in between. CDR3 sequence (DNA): TGTGCCAGCAGCTTTTATAGCTACGAGCAGTACTTC. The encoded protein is CASSFYSYEQYF.

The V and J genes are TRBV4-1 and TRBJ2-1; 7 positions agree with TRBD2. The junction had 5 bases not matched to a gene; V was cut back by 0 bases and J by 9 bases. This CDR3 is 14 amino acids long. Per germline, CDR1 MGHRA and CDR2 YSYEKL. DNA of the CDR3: TGCGCCAGCAGCCAAGATCGGGGGGTTATTGAGCAGTTCTTC. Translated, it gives CASSQDRGVIEQFF.

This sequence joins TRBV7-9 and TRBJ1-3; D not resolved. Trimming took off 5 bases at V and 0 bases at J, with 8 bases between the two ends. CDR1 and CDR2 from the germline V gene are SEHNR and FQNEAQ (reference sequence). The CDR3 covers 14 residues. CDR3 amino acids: CASSPMTSGNTIYF. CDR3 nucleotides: TGTGCCAGCAGCCCCATGACCTCTGGAAACACCATATATTTT.